This T cell receptor (beta chain) was captured by sequencing in a study of human T cells and chemical hapten exposure. Time point in this sample: pre-sensitization, week 0. Described treatment: therapeutic diphenylcyclopropenone sensitization with weekly scalp DPC. General study points: After DPC sensitization, TCRs above 1 in 1000 frequency showed no change. Donors had alopecia, so their immune response may differ from healthy people's.

In the original processing: Ranging from about 20,000 to 700,000, TCR counts per sample had a median value of about 96,000. A single record per CDR3 protein comes from TCRdb applying MiXCR to the RACE reads. These V and J calls rely on TCRdb rather than the paper's analysis. The sample lists around 300,000 distinct CDR3 sequences; 5.5% were seen once. This clonotype was counted between two and nine times. Its antigen is unknown. Germline CDR1 SGHTS, CDR2 YDEGEE. Trimming took 3 bases from V and 3 from J; bases not matched to a gene: 9. CDR3 length: 16 amino acids. The genes are TRBV5-8 and TRBJ2-3, with 8 bases fitting TRBD2. The starting material was whole blood, obtained in connection with sensitization to the hapten diphenylcyclopropenone (DPC). The origin of this receptor is a woman younger than 35 with alopecia areata. Some clones in this sample may be carry-over from other donors' samples. As DNA, the CDR3 is TGTGCCAGCAGCTCCGGGCAGCGGGGGTTTACAGATACGCAGTATTTT. This translates into CASSSGQRGFTDTQYF.